The 11 T cell receptor beta chains presented below share a single source sample, sequenced in a study of blood T cells in healthy people across ages. PCR was performed a second time for roughly 6 to 12 cycles using a sample-barcoded 5' primer and a J-beta primer mix. TCRdb used MiXCR to reprocess the 5' RACE reads, holding one entry per CDR3 protein. Found here are 1.5 million to 2 million distinct CDR3 sequences, 39% of them singletons; the top ten hold 23%. The specimen sequenced was blood. All receptors derive from a human donor in good health.

The genes are TRBV20-1 and TRBJ1-2; D not certain. The CDR3 sequence is 11 residues long. Trimming removed 7 bases at V and 2 bases at J, with 8 bases between. The germline CDR1 and CDR2 sequences are DFQATT and SNEGSKA (reference sequence). Here the CDR3 DNA reads TGCAGTGGGCTCGTAAACTATGGCTACACCTTC. Amino acids: CSGLVNYGYTF.

The chain uses TRBV6-2 or TRBV6-3 and TRBJ1-1, with D maybe TRBD1 (6 bases). V was trimmed by 4 bases and J by 4 bases, leaving 16 bases between them. This CDR3 region has 15 residues. Per germline, CDR1 MNHEY and CDR2 SVGEGT. In nucleotides, the CDR3 is TGTGCCAGCAGTTCGCGAACAGGGACGGCCACTGAAGCTTTCTTT. Translation gives CASSSRTGTATEAFF.

The chain has TRBV5-1 and TRBJ2-1; D remains ambiguous. The CDR3 is made up of 20 amino acids. Per germline, CDR1 SGHRS and CDR2 YFSETQ. V lost 3 bases and J 6 bases, leaving 31 bases between the germline ends. The CDR3 sequence: CASSYFVIWAPESTFNEQFF. The CDR3 nucleotides are TGCGCCAGCAGCTATTTCGTCATTTGGGCACCAGAAAGCACCTTCAATGAGCAGTTCTTC.

This clonotype was found a few times. This chain links TRBV9 with TRBJ2-7; TRBD1 aligns across 8 bases. This CDR3 region has 15 residues. Trimming removed 2 bases from V and 4 bases from J; junction bases left unmatched: 8. Germline V gene data show CDR1 as SGDLS and CDR2 as YYNGEE. The CDR3 DNA reads TGTGCCAGCAGCGTTGGACAGGGTGAGGTTTACGAGCAGTACTTC. This encodes CASSVGQGEVYEQYF.

This clonotype was seen repeatedly, ten times or more. The V and J genes are TRBV12-3 or TRBV12-4 and TRBJ2-1; TRBD2 matches at 10 bases. V was pared by 5 bases and J by 6 bases, with 7 bases of the junction left unmatched. The length of the CDR3 is 15 residues. CDR3 amino acids: CASSETSGVPNEQFF. The CDR3 nucleotides read TGTGCCAGCAGTGAAACTAGCGGGGTTCCCAATGAGCAGTTCTTC.

This clonotype has ten or more counts. The gene calls are TRBV5-1 and TRBJ1-1, with a possible D match to TRBD1 (5 bases). CDR3 size: 14 residues. V lost 3 bases and J lost 1, with 10 bases in between. The germline V gene has CDR1 SGHRS and CDR2 YFSETQ. The CDR3 DNA sequence: TGCGCCAGCAGCTCCCGGGACGGGAACACTGAAGCTTTCTTT. As protein: CASSSRDGNTEAFF. The full variable domain, its missing parts supplied by reference TRBV5-1 and TRBJ1-1, is KAGVTQTPRYLIKTRGQQVTLSCSPISGHRSVSWYQQTPGQGLQFLFEYFSETQRNKGNFPGRFSGRQFSNSRSEMNVSTLELGDSALYLCASSSRDGNTEAFFGQGTRLTVV.

In its sample, this clonotype was seen a few times. This sequence joins TRBV6-5 and TRBJ2-3; D possibly corresponds to TRBD1 (6 bases). Germline lookup yields CDR1 MNHEY and CDR2 SVGAGI. CDR3 size: 17 residues. V gave up 0 bases and J gave up 0 bases, with 13 bases separating them. The CDR3 coding sequence is TGTGCCAGCAGTTACTCGATCCGGCAGGGGAGCACAGATACGCAGTATTTT. This encodes CASSYSIRQGSTDTQYF.

This rearrangement joins TRBV12-3 or TRBV12-4 to TRBJ1-5; D perhaps matches TRBD1 (6 bases). With 10 bases removed from V and 7 bases from J, the gap between germline ends came to 14 bases. This CDR3 has 12 residues. CDR3 protein: CAIQGSGQPQHF. The CDR3 bases are TGTGCCATACAGGGAAGTGGACAGCCCCAGCATTTT.

This clonotype was seen only a few times. V usage is TRBV27 and J usage is TRBJ2-3; 8 bases agree with TRBD1. This CDR3 has 14 residues. With 7 bases clipped from V and 1 base from J, the junction kept 4 bases outside the gene matches. Germline assignment: CDR1 MNHEY and CDR2 SMNVEV (reference sequence). Here the CDR3 reads CASTTTGGTDTQYF. CDR3 coding DNA: TGTGCCAGCACCACGACAGGGGGCACAGATACGCAGTATTTT.

The chain uses TRBV7-3 and TRBJ2-1; TRBD2 aligns across 8 bases. Germline V gene sequence: CDR1 SGHTA, CDR2 FQGTGA. J gave up 6 bases and V 2 bases, and 9 bases lay outside the gene matches. This CDR3 spans 16 amino acids. The CDR3 loop is CASSLEGTSGFNEQFF. The CDR3 region has the DNA TGTGCCAGCAGCTTAGAGGGGACTAGTGGATTCAATGAGCAGTTCTTC. Drawing the rest from reference TRBV7-3 and TRBJ2-1, the complete variable domain is GAGVSQTPSNKVTEKGKYVELRCDPISGHTALYWYRQSLGQGPEFLIYFQGTGAADDSGLPNDRFFAVRPEGSVSTLKIQRTERGDSAVYLCASSLEGTSGFNEQFFGPGTRLTVL.

Only a few counts were recorded for this clonotype. The CDR3 coding sequence is TGCAGCGTTGAAGTTGCACTTAAGTCTTCGGGCTATGGCTACACCTTC. Its translation: CSVEVALKSSGYGYTF. The chain combines TRBV29-1 with TRBJ1-2; D is undetermined. The germline V gene encodes CDR1 SQVTM and CDR2 ANQGSEA. The CDR3 loop spans 16 amino acids. V was cut by 1 base and J by 4 bases, with 19 bases left in between.